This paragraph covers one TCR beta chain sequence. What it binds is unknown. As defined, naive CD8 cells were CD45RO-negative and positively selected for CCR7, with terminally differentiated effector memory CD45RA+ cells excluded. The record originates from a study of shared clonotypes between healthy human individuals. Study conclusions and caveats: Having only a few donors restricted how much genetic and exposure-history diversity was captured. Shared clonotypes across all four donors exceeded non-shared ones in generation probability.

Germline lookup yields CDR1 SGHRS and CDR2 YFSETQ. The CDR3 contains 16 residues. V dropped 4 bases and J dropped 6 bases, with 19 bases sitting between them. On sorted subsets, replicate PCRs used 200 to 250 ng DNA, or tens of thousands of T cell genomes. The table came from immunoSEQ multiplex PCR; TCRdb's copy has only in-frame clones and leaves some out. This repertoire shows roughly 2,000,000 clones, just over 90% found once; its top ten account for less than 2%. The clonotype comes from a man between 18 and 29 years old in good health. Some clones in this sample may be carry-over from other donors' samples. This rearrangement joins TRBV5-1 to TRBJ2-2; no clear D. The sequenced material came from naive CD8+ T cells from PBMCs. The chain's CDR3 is CASSLLAEPSAGELFF. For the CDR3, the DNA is TGCGCCAGCAGCCTATTAGCTGAGCCAAGCGCCGGGGAGCTGTTTTTT.